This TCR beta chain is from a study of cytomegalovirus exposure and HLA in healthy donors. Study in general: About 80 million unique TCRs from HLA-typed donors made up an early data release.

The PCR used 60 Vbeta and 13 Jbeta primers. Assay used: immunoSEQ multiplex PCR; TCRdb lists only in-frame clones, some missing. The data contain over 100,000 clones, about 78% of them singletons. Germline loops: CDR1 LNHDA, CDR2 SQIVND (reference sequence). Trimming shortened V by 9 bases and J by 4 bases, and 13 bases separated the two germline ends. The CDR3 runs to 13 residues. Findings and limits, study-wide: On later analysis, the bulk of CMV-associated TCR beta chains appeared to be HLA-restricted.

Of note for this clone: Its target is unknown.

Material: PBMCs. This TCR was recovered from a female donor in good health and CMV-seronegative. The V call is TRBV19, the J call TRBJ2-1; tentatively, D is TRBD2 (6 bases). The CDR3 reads CASCGGFYNEQFF. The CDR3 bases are TGTGCCAGCTGCGGAGGGTTTTACAATGAGCAGTTCTTC.